These 22 T cell receptor beta chains came from one sample sequenced in a study of blood T cell repertoires in COVID-19. The method was immunoSEQ multiplex PCR; TCRdb's version includes in-frame clones alone and lacks a portion of them. The table shows about 25,000 clones, with roughly 89% occurring only once. The sample was peripheral blood. These receptor sequences come from a human donor with active COVID-19. The donor label of this sample is uncertain.

The V gene is TRBV18, the J gene TRBJ1-2, with D possibly being TRBD1 (5 bases). Trimming took 6 bases from V and 1 from J, leaving 15 bases between them. Germline-derived CDR1 and CDR2 are KGHSH and LQKENI. This CDR3 region has 15 residues. Here the CDR3 reads CASSLRDSINYGYTF. The CDR3 DNA sequence: TGTGCCAGCTCGCTCAGGGACTCTATTAACTATGGCTACACCTTC.

V gene TRBV5-4 combines with J gene TRBJ2-4, with a possible D match to TRBD1 (5 bases). There are 14 residues in the CDR3. Per germline, CDR1 SGHNT and CDR2 YYREEE (reference sequence). V was pared by 0 bases and J by 2 bases, with 6 bases between. The CDR3 DNA sequence: TGTGCCAGCAGCTTGGCAGGGCCCAAAAACATTCAGTACTTC. The encoded protein is CASSLAGPKNIQYF.

The CDR3 protein is CASGGLAGKQYF. CDR3 DNA: TGTGCCAGCGGAGGACTAGCGGGAAAGCAGTACTTC. The chain recombines TRBV28 with TRBJ2-7, with 12 nucleotides matching TRBD2. With 8 bases clipped from V and 8 bases from J, the junction kept 4 bases outside the gene matches. Germline V gives CDR1 MDHEN, CDR2 SYDVKM. The CDR3 consists of 12 residues.

This clone was counted a single time. The V call is TRBV25-1, the J call TRBJ2-3; the D gene is possibly TRBD2 (6 bases). The ends were cut back, 3 bases at V and 2 bases at J, with 21 bases in the middle. CDR1 and CDR2 (germline): MGHDK, SYGVNS. This CDR3 spans 18 amino acids. Here the CDR3 DNA reads TGTGCCAGCAGTGACGGGTCAAGCGGGTCTACCCTCACAGATACGCAGTATTTT. Encoded protein: CASSDGSSGSTLTDTQYF.

The CDR3: CASRTFSGEGNEQFF. CDR3 nucleotide sequence: TGTGCCAGCAGGACATTTAGCGGTGAGGGGAATGAGCAGTTCTTC. V is TRBV6-5 and J is TRBJ2-1; D is possibly TRBD2 (6 bases). Trimming took 6 bases from V and 7 from J, leaving 19 bases between them. The length of the CDR3 is 15 residues. Germline lookup yields CDR1 MNHEY and CDR2 SVGAGI.

On this clone itself: Other DNA sequences within the sample encode an identical CDR3. CDR3 sequence: CASSHLAGGSYNEQFF. In DNA form, the CDR3 reads TGCGCCAGCAGCCATCTAGCGGGGGGATCATACAATGAGCAGTTCTTC. The J gene is TRBJ2-1, the V gene TRBV4-1; 11 positions match TRBD2. With V trimmed by 3 bases and J by 4 bases, 5 bases remained unmatched. CDR3 length equals 16 residues. CDR1 MGHRA and CDR2 YSYEKL come from the germline V gene.

This rearrangement joins TRBV6-5 to TRBJ1-1, with D hard to call. Germline-derived CDR1 and CDR2 are MNHEY and SVGAGI. Trimming cost V 8 bases and J 2 bases, with 3 bases left between them. This CDR3 comprises 10 residues. The CDR3 loop reads CASRNTEAFF. CDR3 sequence (DNA): TGTGCCAGCCGTAACACTGAAGCTTTCTTT.

The chain joins TRBV5-6 to TRBJ1-3; possibly TRBD1 for D (6 bases). This CDR3 is built from 14 residues. CDR1 and CDR2 (germline): SGHDT, YYEEEE. V shed 4 bases and J shed 9 bases, with 17 bases lying between them. The CDR3 spells CASSKGGYGRTIYF. The DNA of the CDR3 is TGTGCCAGCAGCAAAGGGGGTTACGGGCGCACCATATATTTT.

In nucleotides, the CDR3 is TGTGCCAGTAGTGCCCGGACAGGTCCTGGGGATTCACCCCTCCACTTT. It specifies CASSARTGPGDSPLHF. This chain uses TRBV19 with TRBJ1-6, with 7 positions matching TRBD1. This CDR3 contains 16 residues. Germline lookup yields CDR1 LNHDA and CDR2 SQIVND (reference sequence). Trimming took 5 bases from V and 8 from J; bases not matched to a gene: 12.

The chain joins TRBV6-2 or TRBV6-3 to TRBJ2-5; D is unclear. In germline, CDR1 is MNHEY, CDR2 SVGEGT. CDR3 length equals 12 residues. Trimming took 2 bases from V and 2 from J, leaving 3 bases between them. CDR3 in DNA: TGTGCCAGCAGTTACCCGCAAGAGACCCAGTACTTC. Protein product: CASSYPQETQYF.

V gene TRBV6-2 or TRBV6-3 combines with J gene TRBJ2-4, with TRBD2 matching 7 bases. Per germline, CDR1 MNHEY and CDR2 SVGEGT. This CDR3 has 16 residues. After removal of 3 bases from V and 9 bases from J, the junction contained 14 bases not matched to a gene. The CDR3 DNA reads TGTGCCAGCAGTTATGGCGTGCAACTGGGGGGGGGCATTCAGTACTTC. It specifies CASSYGVQLGGGIQYF.

J is TRBJ2-2 and V is TRBV3-1 (or the pseudogene TRBV3-2), with a possible D match to TRBD2 (5 bases). The CDR3 is 16 residues long. The germline CDR1 and CDR2 sequences are LGHDT and YNNKEL (reference sequence). V gave up 1 base and J gave up 7 bases, with 16 bases separating them. The CDR3 DNA sequence: TGTGCCAGCAGCCAAGCCGGAGGTCCCTTTTACGGGGAGCTGTTTTTT. Translated, it gives CASSQAGGPFYGELFF.

The V and J genes are TRBV4-2 and TRBJ2-7; tentatively, D is TRBD2 (6 bases). V gave up 0 bases and J gave up 9 bases, with 15 bases separating them. The CDR3 contains 14 residues. Germline values: CDR1 LGHNA, CDR2 YNFKEQ. CDR3 protein: CASSQDRGAGRQYF. As DNA, the CDR3 is TGTGCCAGCAGCCAAGATCGGGGCGCCGGGAGGCAGTACTTC.

In this sample, this clone turned up a few times. The CDR3: CASFDGARWDEQYF. CDR3 coding DNA: TGTGCCAGCTTCGACGGAGCTAGGTGGGACGAGCAGTACTTC. V is TRBV2 and J is TRBJ2-7; D is undetermined. CDR1 is SNHLY, CDR2 FYNNEI, per germline. The CDR3 runs 14 residues. The V end lost 8 bases, the J end lost 5 bases, and 19 bases lay between the germline ends.

The chain recombines TRBV4-1 with TRBJ1-4; TRBD1 agrees at 7 bases. The CDR3 is 15 residues long. Germline assignment: CDR1 MGHRA and CDR2 YSYEKL. V lost 4 bases to trimming and J lost 8 bases; unmatched junction nucleotides: 10. The CDR3 loop reads CASSPSGGEAEKLFF. In nucleotides, the CDR3 is TGCGCCAGCAGCCCTTCAGGGGGAGAGGCGGAAAAACTGTTTTTT.

The chain recombines TRBV4-3 with TRBJ2-2, with 9 positions matching TRBD2. The CDR3 covers 20 residues. In germline, CDR1 is LGHNA, CDR2 YSLEER. V was clipped by 1 base and J by 1 base; unmatched bases: 13. The CDR3 DNA reads TGCGCCAGCAGCCAAGCGCTTCGTCGGCGGGAGGGCCTGAACACCGGGGAGCTGTTTTTT. Translation: CASSQALRRREGLNTGELFF.

As DNA, the CDR3 is TGTGCCAGCAGCTTAGAGGAAAAACTGTTTTTT. It is translated as CASSLEEKLFF. The chain joins TRBV3-1 (or the pseudogene TRBV3-2) to TRBJ1-4; no clear D gene. V gave up 5 bases and J gave up 8 bases, with 6 bases separating them. Germline V gives CDR1 LGHDT, CDR2 YNNKEL (reference sequence). CDR3 length equals 11 residues.

The V and J genes are TRBV7-2 and TRBJ1-3, with 8 bases aligning to TRBD1. J gave up 0 bases and V 4 bases, and 5 bases lay outside the gene matches. This CDR3 is built from 16 residues. Germline V lookup: CDR1 SGHTA, CDR2 FQGNSA. The CDR3 region has the DNA TGTGCCAGCAGCTCGGACAGGGTGCCCTCTGGAAACACCATATATTTT. It codes for CASSSDRVPSGNTIYF.

This rearrangement joins TRBV3-1 (or the pseudogene TRBV3-2) to TRBJ1-2; no clear D gene. Germline CDR1 is LGHDT and CDR2 is YNNKEL (reference sequence). The CDR3 consists of 14 residues. Trimming took 5 bases from V and 2 from J, leaving 12 bases between them. CDR3 sequence: CASSDGAANYGYTF. The CDR3 DNA reads TGTGCCAGCAGCGACGGCGCGGCGAACTATGGCTACACCTTC.

V and J are TRBV6-4 and TRBJ2-7; 7 nucleotides match TRBD2. The ends lost 3 bases at V and 4 bases at J; junction bases unmatched: 12. The length of the CDR3 is 16 residues. CDR1 is MRHNA, CDR2 SNTAGT, per germline. CDR3 nucleotides: TGTGCCAGCAGTGAATTCGTGGACGGGGGGAAGTACGAGCAGTACTTC. This sequence encodes CASSEFVDGGKYEQYF.

This clone was detected only once. The J gene is TRBJ2-1, the V gene TRBV7-3, with 11 positions matching TRBD2. This CDR3 region has 17 residues. The germline CDR1 and CDR2 sequences are SGHTA and FQGTGA. V lost 5 bases, J lost 3 bases, and 9 bases stayed unmatched. For the CDR3, the DNA is TGTGCCAGCAGCCCTCAAACCGGGACTAGCGGCTACAATGAGCAGTTCTTC. This encodes CASSPQTGTSGYNEQFF.

The gene calls are TRBV3-1 (or the pseudogene TRBV3-2) and TRBJ2-3; D might be TRBD1 (7 bases). The V and J ends lost 4 bases and 6 bases respectively, with 17 bases between them. This CDR3 is built from 15 residues. Germline CDR1 LGHDT, CDR2 YNNKEL (reference sequence). CDR3 coding DNA: TGTGCCAGCAGCCCTGGCAGGGGGGAGGTCGATACGCAGTATTTT. Protein sequence: CASSPGRGEVDTQYF.